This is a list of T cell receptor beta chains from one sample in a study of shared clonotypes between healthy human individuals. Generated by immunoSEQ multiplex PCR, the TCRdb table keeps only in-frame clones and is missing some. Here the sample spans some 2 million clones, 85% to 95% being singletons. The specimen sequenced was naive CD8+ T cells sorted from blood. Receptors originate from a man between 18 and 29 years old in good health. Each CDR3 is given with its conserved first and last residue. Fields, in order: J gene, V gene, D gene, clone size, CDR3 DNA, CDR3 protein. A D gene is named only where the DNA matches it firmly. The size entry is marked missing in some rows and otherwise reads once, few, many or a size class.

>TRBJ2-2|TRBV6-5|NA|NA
TGTGCCAGCAGTTCTATAGTGGAAGCCCCTGCCGGGGAGCTGTTTTTT
CASSSIVEAPAGELFF
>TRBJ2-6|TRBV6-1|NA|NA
TGTGCCAGCAGTGAAGGGGGCAGCCGCTCTGGGGCCAACGTCCTGACTTTC
CASSEGGSRSGANVLTF
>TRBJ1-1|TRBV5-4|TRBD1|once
TGTGCCAGCAGCCCCTTGGGACAGCCGAACACTGAAGCTTTCTTT
CASSPLGQPNTEAFF
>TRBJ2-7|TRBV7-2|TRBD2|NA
TGTGCCAGCAGCCTCTTGGCGGGGGGAACCTACGAGCAGTACTTC
CASSLLAGGTYEQYF
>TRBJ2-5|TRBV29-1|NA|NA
TGCAGCGTTGAAGATTACCAGGGTATGAAAGAGACCCAGTACTTC
CSVEDYQGMKETQYF
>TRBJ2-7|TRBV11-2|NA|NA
TGTGCCAGCAGCTTAGATGGTAGCGGTCCCTATTACGAGCAGTACTTC
CASSLDGSGPYYEQYF
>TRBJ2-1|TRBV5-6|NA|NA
TGTGCCAGCAGCTTGGGACAGGTCTACAATGAGCAGTTCTTC
CASSLGQVYNEQFF
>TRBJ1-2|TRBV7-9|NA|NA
TGTGCCAGCAGTTCGGACGGAGAGTCCTATGGCTACACCTTC
CASSSDGESYGYTF
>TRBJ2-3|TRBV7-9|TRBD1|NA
TGTGCCAGCAGCGCACCACCGGGACAGGGAGAGGGGACAGATACGCAGTATTTT
CASSAPPGQGEGTDTQYF
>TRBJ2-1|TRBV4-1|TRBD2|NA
TGCGCCAGCAGCCCCGGACTAGCGGGAGAGGATGAGCAGTTCTTC
CASSPGLAGEDEQFF
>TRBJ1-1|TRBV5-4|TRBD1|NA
TGTGCCAGCAGCCCTGACAGGGGGGGAATGAACACTGAAGCTTTCTTT
CASSPDRGGMNTEAFF
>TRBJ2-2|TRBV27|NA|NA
TGTGCCAGCAGTTGGGGCGGCCCCGGGGAGCTGTTTTTT
CASSWGGPGELFF
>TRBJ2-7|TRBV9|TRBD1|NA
TGTGCCAGCAGCCCCCGGACAGGGGCCTACGAGCAGTACTTC
CASSPRTGAYEQYF
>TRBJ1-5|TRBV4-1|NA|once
TGCGCCAGCAGCCTTATACAGGGAGGGGATCAGCCCCAGCATTTT
CASSLIQGGDQPQHF
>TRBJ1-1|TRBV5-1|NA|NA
TGCGCCAGCAGCTTGGAAGCGTCAGAAGCTTTCTTT
CASSLEASEAFF
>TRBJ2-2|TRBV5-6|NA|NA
TGTGCCAGCAGCTACTATAACACCGGGGAGCTGTTTTTT
CASSYYNTGELFF
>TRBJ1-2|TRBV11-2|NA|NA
TGTGCCAGCAGCCCCGGACCGTCTTCCTATGGCTACACCTTC
CASSPGPSSYGYTF
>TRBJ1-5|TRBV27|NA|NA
TGTGCCAGCAGTTTATCCGGGGGTAGCAATCAGCCCCAGCATTTT
CASSLSGGSNQPQHF
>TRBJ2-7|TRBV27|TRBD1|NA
TGTGCCAGCGCCTTACCGGGACAGTTAAAGTCAGGCGAGCAGTACTTC
CASALPGQLKSGEQYF
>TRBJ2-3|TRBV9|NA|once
TGTGCCAGCAGTTTTCCCCGGGACATGAACACAGATACGCAGTATTTT
CASSFPRDMNTDTQYF
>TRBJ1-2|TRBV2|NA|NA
TGTGCCAGACAGGCGGTTGGATCTGGCTACACCTTC
CARQAVGSGYTF
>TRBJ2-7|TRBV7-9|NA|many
TGTGCCAGCAGCTTAGACCCAAACTACGAGCAGTACTTC
CASSLDPNYEQYF
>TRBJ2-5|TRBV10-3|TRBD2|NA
TGTGCCATCAGTCTAAACTTAGCGGGATCCACAGAGACCCAGTACTTC
CAISLNLAGSTETQYF
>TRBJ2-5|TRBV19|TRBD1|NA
TGTGCCAGTAGCGAGGACAGGGGGCTAGGGGAGACCCAGTACTTC
CASSEDRGLGETQYF
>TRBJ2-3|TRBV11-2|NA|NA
TGTGCCAGCAGCTTAAGGGGGGGCGAGACAGATACGCAGTATTTT
CASSLRGGETDTQYF
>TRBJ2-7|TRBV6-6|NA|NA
TGTGCCAGCTCGAGTATCTACGACGAGCAGTACTTC
CASSSIYDEQYF
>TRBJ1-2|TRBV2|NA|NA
TGTGCCAGCAGTGAAGGACTGCTCCTCCTCGGCTACACCTTC
CASSEGLLLLGYTF
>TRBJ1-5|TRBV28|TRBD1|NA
TGTGCCAGCAGTGCAGGGGGCGTCATTCAGCCCCAGCATTTT
CASSAGGVIQPQHF
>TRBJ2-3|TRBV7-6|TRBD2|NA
TGTGCCAGCAGCTTATTCCCCTCTAGCGGAGTCACAGATACGCAGTATTTT
CASSLFPSSGVTDTQYF
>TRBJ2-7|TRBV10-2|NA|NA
TGCGCCAGCATCGAATATCCAGGGTACGAGCAGTACTTC
CASIEYPGYEQYF
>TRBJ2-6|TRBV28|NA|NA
TGTGCCAGCAGTTCACCCCAGGTATTGGGCTCTGGGGCCAACGTCCTGACTTTC
CASSSPQVLGSGANVLTF
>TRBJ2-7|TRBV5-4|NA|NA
TGTGCCAGCAGCCCACTAAACTCCTACGAGCAGTACTTC
CASSPLNSYEQYF
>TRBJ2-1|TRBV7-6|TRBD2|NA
TGTGCCAGCAGCTTTCGGGACTACAACAATGAGCAGTTCTTC
CASSFRDYNNEQFF
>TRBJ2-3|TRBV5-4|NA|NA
TGTGCCAGCAGCTTGGGCGGGAGCACAGATACGCAGTATTTT
CASSLGGSTDTQYF
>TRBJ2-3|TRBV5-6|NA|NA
TGTGCCAGCAGCTGGGCGAGTAGCACAGATACGCAGTATTTT
CASSWASSTDTQYF
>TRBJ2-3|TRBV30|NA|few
TGTGCCTGGAGTGCGAATAAGGGGGTCACAGATACGCAGTATTTT
CAWSANKGVTDTQYF
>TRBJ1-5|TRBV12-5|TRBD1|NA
TGTGCTAGTGGTTTGGTGGGGACAGGGGATTCCGTTTATAGCAATCAGCCCCAGCATTTT
CASGLVGTGDSVYSNQPQHF
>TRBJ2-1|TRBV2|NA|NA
TGTGCCAGCAGTGAAGTTGGTAGCGAGGGTGAGCAGTTCTTC
CASSEVGSEGEQFF
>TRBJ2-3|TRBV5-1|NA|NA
TGCGCCAGCAGCTTGGAGGGGGGCATGACTAGCACAGATACGCAGTATTTT
CASSLEGGMTSTDTQYF
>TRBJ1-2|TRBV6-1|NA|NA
TGTGCCAGCAGTGAGGGGTGGTTATCTCACTATGGCTACACCTTC
CASSEGWLSHYGYTF
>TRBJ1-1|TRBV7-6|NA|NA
TGTGCCAGCAGCTTAGAACGGACGCGGGAAGCTTTCTTT
CASSLERTREAFF
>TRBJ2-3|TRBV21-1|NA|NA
TGTGCCAGCAGCAATGATTACCAGCGGGAAAGCACAGATACGCAGTATTTT
CASSNDYQRESTDTQYF
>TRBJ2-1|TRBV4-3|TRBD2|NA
TGCGCCAGCAGCCAATCAGGGGCCGGGAGGGCCGGGAATAATGAGCAGTTCTTC
CASSQSGAGRAGNNEQFF
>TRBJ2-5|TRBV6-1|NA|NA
TGTGCCAGCAGTTGGACATGGGAGACCCAGTACTTC
CASSWTWETQYF
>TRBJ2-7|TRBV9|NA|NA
TGTGCCAGCAGCGAGTCTTGGGACGGAGCCTACGAGCAGTACTTC
CASSESWDGAYEQYF
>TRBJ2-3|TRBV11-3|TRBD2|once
TGTGCCAGCAGCCCAGGAGAAAGCGGGGGGAGCACAGATACGCAGTATTTT
CASSPGESGGSTDTQYF
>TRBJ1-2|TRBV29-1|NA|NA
TGCAGCGTTGAGTCGGGGGGTAACTATGGCTACACCTTC
CSVESGGNYGYTF
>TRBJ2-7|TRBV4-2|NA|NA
TGTGCCAGCAGCCAACGACCGGGAGACTACTACGAGCAGTACTTC
CASSQRPGDYYEQYF
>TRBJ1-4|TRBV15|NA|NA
TGTGCCACCAGCTATGGACAGATCCTAATGAATGAAAAACTGTTTTTT
CATSYGQILMNEKLFF
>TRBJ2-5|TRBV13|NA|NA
TGTGCCAGCAGCACTAGGGACGGCCGCCAAGAGACCCAGTACTTC
CASSTRDGRQETQYF
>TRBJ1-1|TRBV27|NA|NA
TGTGCCAGCAGTTTTACAGGAGTTTCTGAAGCTTTCTTT
CASSFTGVSEAFF
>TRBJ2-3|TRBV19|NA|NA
TGTGCCAGTAGTATCTATGGAGGGAGTCCTAAAGATACGCAGTATTTT
CASSIYGGSPKDTQYF
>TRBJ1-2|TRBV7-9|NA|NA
TGTGCCAGCAGCTCCCCGGACCTTAACTATGGCTACACCTTC
CASSSPDLNYGYTF
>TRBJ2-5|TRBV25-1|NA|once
TGTGCCAGCACGGGGGCGGAACAAGAGACCCAGTACTTC
CASTGAEQETQYF
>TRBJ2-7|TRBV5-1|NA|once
TGCGCCAGCAGCCACGAGTCCCGGGACTTCTACGAGCAGTACTTC
CASSHESRDFYEQYF
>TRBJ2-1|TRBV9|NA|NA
TGTGCCAGCAGCGTAGATCGGGGAACCTCCTACAATGAGCAGTTCTTC
CASSVDRGTSYNEQFF
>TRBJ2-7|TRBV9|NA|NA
TGTGCCAGCAGCGCTGGGGGTGGAAGTGGCTACGAGCAGTACTTC
CASSAGGGSGYEQYF
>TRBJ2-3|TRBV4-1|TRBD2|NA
TGCGCCAGCAGCCTTACTAGCGGGGGGATCACAGATACGCAGTATTTT
CASSLTSGGITDTQYF
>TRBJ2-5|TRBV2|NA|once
TGTGCCAGCAGTCACTACCAAGAGACCCAGTACTTC
CASSHYQETQYF